This T cell receptor beta chain was retrieved from a study of cytomegalovirus exposure and HLA in healthy donors. Study overall: About 85 million unique TCR sequences came from HLA-typed donors in an early release.

Findings and limits, study-wide: Several of the most significant clusters were apparently associated with common viral pathogens in a later analysis. TCR beta sequences reportedly predicted most subjects' HLA-A and HLA-B alleles accurately. As was reported, the classifier diagnosed cytomegalovirus status with high specificity and sensitivity.

A multiplex PCR was run with 60 Vbeta primers and 13 Jbeta primers. This table comes from immunoSEQ multiplex PCR, and its TCRdb copy is limited to in-frame clones, with some not included. The data contain about 120,000 clones, around three quarters of them singletons. To note about this clone: Its antigen is undetermined.

CDR1 is MGHRA, CDR2 YSYEKL, per germline. CDR3 length: 19 residues. V lost 3 bases to trimming and J lost 5 bases; unmatched junction nucleotides: 16. This receptor was identified in a female donor in good health and CMV-seronegative. The rearrangement uses TRBV4-1 and TRBJ2-2; 9 bases agree with TRBD2. Sequencing was performed on PBMCs. The CDR3 DNA reads as TGCGCCAGCAGCCAGTCCAAGCTGGTAGCGGGAGTGATTACCGGGGAGCTGTTTTTT. Translated: CASSQSKLVAGVITGELFF.